The 32 T cell receptor beta chains given below trace back to one sample, sequenced in a study of blood T cell repertoires in COVID-19 (dated by TCRdb to 2018 to 2021). Libraries were made using the immunoSEQ multiplex PCR assay. Sourced from immuneACCESS, this table was stored by TCRdb with only in-frame sequences that have V and J called. A share of the clones is absent; for the studies checked, an unresolved V gene accounts for under half, and the remainder has no known explanation. The sample table records hundreds of thousands of clones; around nine tenths of these occur just once. The ten largest clones represent around 4.4% of the sample. Sequenced sample: peripheral blood. Source of these receptors: a middle-aged man with acute or convalescent COVID-19.

A single count supports this clone. The chain is built from TRBV6-5 and TRBJ2-3, with a tentative D call TRBD1 (6 bases). Trimming removed 8 bases from V and 4 bases from J, with 16 bases in between. The CDR3 contains 14 residues. Germline CDR1 reads MNHEY; CDR2 reads SVGAGI. CDR3 region: CASRQPSGADTQYF. The CDR3 DNA reads TGTGCCAGCCGTCAACCTTCAGGGGCAGATACGCAGTATTTT.

This chain uses TRBV10-1 with TRBJ2-7; 9 bases line up with TRBD1. Germline assignment: CDR1 WNHNN and CDR2 SYGVQD (reference sequence). The CDR3 loop spans 15 amino acids. The junction had 7 bases not matched to a gene; V was cut back by 6 bases and J by 1 base. DNA for the CDR3: TGCGCCAGCAGCGTTGCCGGGACAGGGTCCTACGAGCAGTACTTC. This codes for CASSVAGTGSYEQYF.

The chain carries TRBV6-6 and TRBJ2-7; 10 bases are a match to TRBD1. Trimming removed 5 bases from V and 6 bases from J; junction bases left unmatched: 16. This CDR3 region has 17 residues. Germline V CDR1 and CDR2: MNHNY, SVGAGI (reference sequence). The CDR3 here is CASSRFPGTGAGGEQYF. The CDR3 bases are TGTGCCAGCAGTCGCTTCCCCGGGACAGGGGCGGGGGGCGAGCAGTACTTC.

This chain links TRBV29-1 with TRBJ1-5; a weak D match, TRBD1 (5 bases). The germline gives CDR1 SQVTM, CDR2 ANQGSEA. This CDR3 spans 12 amino acids. Trimming pared 3 bases from V and 11 bases from J, leaving 14 bases between. CDR3 sequence (DNA): TGCAGCGTTGACCTGGGGGGAGGGGCCCAGCATTTT. It is translated as CSVDLGGGAQHF.

The rearrangement joins TRBV2 to TRBJ1-1; D perhaps matches TRBD1 (5 bases). Trimming removed 5 bases from V and 3 bases from J, with 16 bases in between. The CDR3 has 15 amino acids. From germline, CDR1 is SNHLY and CDR2 FYNNEI. CDR3 sequence: CASSPNPLQDTEAFF. CDR3 nucleotide sequence: TGTGCCAGCAGTCCAAACCCCTTACAGGACACTGAAGCTTTCTTT.

As regards this clone: The same CDR3 can be traced to other DNA sequences in this sample. This chain connects TRBV5-1 to TRBJ1-1; D ambiguous. The V gene lost 4 bases and the J gene lost 2 bases, with 12 bases spanning the gap. The CDR3 runs 14 residues. Germline V gives CDR1 SGHRS, CDR2 YFSETQ. This CDR3 is CASSPLTVNTEAFF. DNA of the CDR3: TGCGCCAGCAGCCCGCTAACAGTTAACACTGAAGCTTTCTTT.

The J gene is TRBJ1-1, the V gene TRBV7-9, with TRBD1 matching over 8 bases. The length of the CDR3 is 13 residues. Germline lookup yields CDR1 SEHNR and CDR2 FQNEAQ (reference sequence). J lost 4 bases, V lost 5 bases, and 3 bases had no gene match. The CDR3 loop reads CASSVGTGTEAFF. CDR3 sequence (DNA): TGTGCCAGCAGCGTGGGGACAGGCACTGAAGCTTTCTTT.

V usage is TRBV5-6 and J usage is TRBJ2-7; weak D call: TRBD1 (5 bases). The V end lost 3 bases, the J end lost 2 bases, and 15 bases lay between the germline ends. Germline V lookup: CDR1 SGHDT, CDR2 YYEEEE. CDR3 size: 15 residues. In DNA, the CDR3 is TGTGCCAGCAGCTCCCGGACATCTGGACCCTACGAGCAGTACTTC. This codes for CASSSRTSGPYEQYF.

The chain uses TRBV19 and TRBJ2-4, with D possibly matching TRBD2 (6 bases). The germline V gene has CDR1 LNHDA and CDR2 SQIVND (reference sequence). Trimming left V 7 bases short and J 6 bases short, with 13 bases between. The CDR3 loop spans 13 amino acids. CDR3 sequence reads: CASKVGGGNIQYF. The CDR3 coding sequence is TGTGCCAGTAAGGTGGGGGGTGGAAACATTCAGTACTTC.

The chain joins TRBV11-3 to TRBJ2-3; 7 bases align to TRBD2. CDR3 length: 13 residues. V lost 4 bases and J lost 3; bases outside the gene matches: 1. Germline lookup yields CDR1 SGHNT and CDR2 YENEEA. DNA of the CDR3: TGTGCCAGCAGCTCGGGGGGAACAGATACGCAGTATTTT. Its translation: CASSSGGTDTQYF.

With respect to this clone: A junction end diverges from the germline sequence, so it may reflect a read error. The chain has TRBV7-8 and TRBJ2-4; D might be TRBD1 (6 bases). CDR1 is SGHVS and CDR2 is FQNEAQ in the germline V gene. The CDR3 spans 16 residues. The CDR3: CASSLDRQAFGNIQYF. The CDR3 bases are TGTGCCAGCAGTTTAGATAGACAGGCCTTTGGAAACATTCAGTACTTC.

This rearrangement joins TRBV21-1 to TRBJ2-1; the DNA was not used to check the table's D call, TRBD1. TRBV21-1 is marked as a pseudogene. The CDR3 extends over 14 amino acids. This chain's CDR3 is CASSLQGARNEQFF. CDR3 nucleotides: TGTGCCAGCAGCTTACAGGGGGCGAGGAATGAGCAGTTCTTC.

This chain uses TRBV6-5 with TRBJ1-1; 9 bases are a match to TRBD1. The trim removed 3 bases at V and 4 bases at J, leaving 9 bases unmatched. CDR1 and CDR2 (germline): MNHEY, SVGAGI. This CDR3 has 16 residues. Here the CDR3 DNA reads TGTGCCAGCAGTTATGGATTGGGGGACAGGGTCACTGAAGCTTTCTTT. It translates to CASSYGLGDRVTEAFF.

The chain uses TRBV6-1 and TRBJ1-6; weak D call: TRBD1 (6 bases). This CDR3 region has 16 residues. CDR1 MNHNS and CDR2 SASEGT come from the germline V gene. V lost 2 bases to trimming and J lost 9 bases, with 17 bases between them. The CDR3 protein is CASSEIGGAYGSPLHF. DNA of the CDR3: TGTGCCAGCAGTGAAATTGGGGGGGCCTACGGTTCACCCCTCCACTTT.

This chain links TRBV5-1 with TRBJ2-5; perhaps TRBD1 as D (5 bases). CDR3 length: 13 amino acids. Germline CDR1 reads SGHRS; CDR2 reads YFSETQ. V lost 0 bases and J lost 5, with 8 bases in between. The CDR3 region is CASSLEGQETQYF. CDR3 in DNA: TGCGCCAGCAGCTTGGAGGGGCAGGAGACCCAGTACTTC.

This sequence joins TRBV7-2 and TRBJ1-6, with a weak D call TRBD1 (5 bases). The V gene's germline CDR1 is SGHTA and CDR2 FQGNSA. The V and J ends lost 3 bases and 12 bases respectively, with 9 bases between them. This CDR3 is 12 amino acids long. The CDR3 region has the DNA TGTGCCAGCAGCTTGACAGAGCTACCCCTCCACTTT. Translated: CASSLTELPLHF.

This chain connects TRBV18 to TRBJ1-1; no clear D. The CDR3 is 15 amino acids. The germline CDR1 and CDR2 sequences are KGHSH and LQKENI. V lost 6 bases and J 7 bases, leaving 21 bases between the germline ends. CDR3 residues: CASSTSTDWANEAFF. CDR3 nucleotides: TGTGCCAGCTCGACGTCAACTGATTGGGCCAATGAAGCTTTCTTT.

The chain links TRBV5-1 to TRBJ2-1; TRBD2 matches 9 bases. Germline CDR1 SGHRS, CDR2 YFSETQ. Trimming cost V 3 bases and J 6 bases; bases outside gene matches: 10. The length of the CDR3 is 16 residues. The chain's CDR3 is CASSSSSRGGLNEQFF. CDR3 in DNA: TGCGCCAGCAGCTCCTCGTCGCGGGGGGGCCTCAATGAGCAGTTCTTC.

The CDR3: CATKKGGNQPQHF. The CDR3 bases are TGTGCCACCAAAAAGGGGGGCAATCAGCCCCAGCATTTT. The rearrangement uses TRBV2 and TRBJ1-5; TRBD1 is a possible D gene (6 bases). CDR1 is SNHLY, CDR2 FYNNEI, per germline. Deletions cut 10 bases from V and 2 bases from J, with 12 bases between. The CDR3 totals 13 residues.

The CDR3 DNA is TGTGCCATCACGATGACAGGGTCGGGCTACACCTTC. Protein sequence: CAITMTGSGYTF. The chain is built from TRBV10-3 and TRBJ1-2, with 7 bases fitting TRBD1. Germline V gene lookup returns CDR1 ENHRY and CDR2 SYGVKD. Trimming at V came to 7 bases and at J to 8 bases, leaving 7 bases not matched to a gene. This CDR3 has 12 amino acids.

The rearrangement links TRBV19 to TRBJ1-5; a possible D gene is TRBD1 (6 bases). Germline V CDR1 and CDR2: LNHDA, SQIVND (reference sequence). CDR3 length: 16 amino acids. V lost 6 bases and J 5 bases, leaving 20 bases between the germline ends. CDR3 loop: CASSYRAVSAYQPQHF. The DNA of the CDR3 is TGTGCCAGTAGCTACAGGGCGGTCTCAGCTTATCAGCCCCAGCATTTT.

This chain joins TRBV10-3 and TRBJ2-3; D is unclear. Germline V lookup: CDR1 ENHRY, CDR2 SYGVKD. The V end was cut by 7 bases, the J end by 6 bases, with 11 bases between. The CDR3 spans 12 residues. The CDR3 bases are TGTGCCATCAAACCGACACCCGATACGCAGTATTTT. This sequence encodes CAIKPTPDTQYF.

The chain employs TRBV19 and TRBJ1-5; D is unclear. This CDR3 comprises 15 residues. The germline V and J ends were trimmed by 7 bases and 0 bases, with 13 bases remaining between them. From germline, CDR1 is LNHDA and CDR2 SQIVND (reference sequence). The CDR3 nucleotides read TGTGCCAGTACCTTCTACAGCTATAGCAATCAGCCCCAGCATTTT. Its protein product is CASTFYSYSNQPQHF.

The V and J genes are TRBV14 and TRBJ2-3; 14 positions match TRBD2. Germline values: CDR1 SGHDN, CDR2 FVKESK. J was trimmed by 4 bases and V by 3 bases; bases with no gene match: 6. This CDR3 has 17 residues. For the CDR3, the DNA is TGTGCCAGCAGCCACCGACTAGCGGGGGGGCCCGCAGATACGCAGTATTTT. Translated, it gives CASSHRLAGGPADTQYF. Filled out from reference TRBV14 and TRBJ2-3, the complete variable domain reads EAGVTQFPSHSVIEKGQTVTLRCDPISGHDNLYWYRRVMGKEIKFLLHFVKESKQDESGMPNNRFLAERTGGTYSTLKVQPAELEDSGVYFCASSHRLAGGPADTQYFGPGTRLTVL.

The V gene is TRBV2, the J gene TRBJ1-1, with D possibly TRBD1 on 5 matching bases. CDR3 length equals 13 residues. Trimming shortened V by 7 bases and J by 1 base, and 10 bases separated the two germline ends. Germline CDR1 reads SNHLY; CDR2 reads FYNNEI. The CDR3 reads CASNLGQNTEAFF. The CDR3 DNA reads TGTGCCAGCAATTTAGGACAGAACACTGAAGCTTTCTTT.

The J gene is TRBJ2-7, the V gene TRBV7-8; D call uncertain. With 1 base removed from V and 3 bases from J, the gap between germline ends came to 7 bases. The CDR3 consists of 13 residues. Germline assignment: CDR1 SGHVS and CDR2 FQNEAQ. This CDR3 is CASSLDYHYEQYF. CDR3 nucleotide sequence: TGTGCCAGCAGCTTAGACTACCACTACGAGCAGTACTTC.

The count of this clone is one. DNA of the CDR3: TGTGCCAGAAGCTTGGAGCGCAGGGGCTACGAGCAGTACTTC. This codes for CARSLERRGYEQYF. The rearrangement joins TRBV5-3 to TRBJ2-7; D may be TRBD1 (6 bases). TRBV5-3 is identified as an open reading frame with a role that is uncertain. V lost 0 bases and J lost 3, with 10 bases in between. The CDR3 contains 14 residues.

This clone was detected once. The V and J genes are TRBV4-1 and TRBJ2-1; the D is unclear. The CDR3 sequence is 18 residues long. Trimming pared 0 bases from V and 3 bases from J, leaving 18 bases between. Germline V gives CDR1 MGHRA, CDR2 YSYEKL. In DNA, the CDR3 is TGCGCCAGCAGCCAAGATTCCCAGACCGGGTTCTACTACAATGAGCAGTTCTTC. Its translation is CASSQDSQTGFYYNEQFF.

The J gene is TRBJ2-2, the V gene TRBV7-2; D uncertain. CDR3 length: 13 amino acids. CDR1 is SGHTA, CDR2 FQGNSA, per germline. Trimming took off 3 bases at V and 5 bases at J, with 7 bases between the two ends. In DNA, the CDR3 is TGTGCCAGCAGCTTCGAACGGACCGGGGAGCTGTTTTTT. Translation: CASSFERTGELFF.

This clone was detected only once. This CDR3 is CASRRLTGEGYTF. The CDR3 bases are TGTGCCAGCCGAAGGTTAACAGGGGAAGGCTACACCTTC. V is TRBV2 and J is TRBJ1-2; 7 bases agree with TRBD1. V lost 8 bases and J lost 8; bases outside the gene matches: 11. Per the germline V gene, CDR1 is SNHLY and CDR2 is FYNNEI. CDR3 size: 13 residues.

This chain connects TRBV23-1 to TRBJ2-7; TRBD2 might be the D (5 bases). TRBV23-1 is reported as an ORF; its role is uncertain. Trimming cost V 4 bases and J 3 bases, with 22 bases left between them. The CDR3 covers 17 residues. The CDR3 region is CASSPRERLRIYYEQYF. In nucleotides, the CDR3 is TGCGCCAGCAGTCCCCGGGAACGGCTTAGGATTTACTACGAGCAGTACTTC.

This clone was detected a few times. The chain joins TRBV12-3 or TRBV12-4 to TRBJ1-2; maybe TRBD1 (6 bases). The CDR3 is 13 amino acids. V lost 6 bases and J lost 8, with 16 bases in between. The CDR3 is CASRGQPREGYTF. In nucleotides, the CDR3 is TGTGCCAGCAGAGGACAGCCCCGGGAAGGCTACACCTTC.